This T cell receptor beta chain originates from a study of T cells in Graves' hyperthyroidism and ophthalmopathy. Researchers amplified the TCR beta CDR3 regions from RNA transcripts. First-round RT-PCR targeting the TCR CDR3 was performed with the HTBI primer set. TCRdb fed the multiplex PCR reads into MiXCR, producing one record per CDR3 protein. The repertoire holds 310,000 or so distinct CDR3 sequences, with around 15% as singletons. Study-wide points: Appearing also in blood were most of the thyroid clonotypes expanded above 0.001.

This clonotype was observed many times. Its antigen is undetermined. CDR3 length: 13 residues. Germline values: CDR1 SGHVS, CDR2 FNYEAQ. Trimming removed 4 bases at V and 4 bases at J, with 8 bases between. The study included ophthalmopathy patients with Clinical Activity Score at least 3, NOSPECS grade at least 4 and duration under 3 months. Lactation, pregnancy, other autoimmune disease or uncontrolled infection excluded patients. Material for sequencing was blood. The chain links TRBV7-6 to TRBJ2-1; no clear D. This clonotype originated in a woman aged 60 to 75 with Graves' ophthalmopathy. CDR3 bases: TGTGCCAGCAGCTCGGAACCTTACAATGAGCAGTTCTTC. It yields the protein CASSSEPYNEQFF.